This T cell receptor (beta chain) was sequenced for a study of blood T cell repertoires in COVID-19 (dated by TCRdb to between 2020 and 2021). As for the study more broadly: Samples covering the acute and convalescent phases of COVID-19 were provided by collaborators in the United States, Italy and Spain. Where HLA class I and class II types were available, the types were taken from metadata supplied by the sample provider, not from assay-based typing. The repertoires were made available in a free public database intended to serve as a resource for research on the immune response to SARS-CoV-2. The samples were drawn from two sources: the first 160 participants of the ongoing ImmuneRACE study, and approximately 1,300 subjects contributed by 6 global collaborators. The sample metadata nearly always contained a de-identified subject ID, COVID-19 status, age in years and sex. The dataset comprised deeply sampled blood TCRbeta repertoires from subjects exposed to, actively infected with, or recovered from COVID-19. The prospective study material was composed of cDNA or gDNA derived from T cells, B-cell-depleted T cells, or PBMCs.

Comment on this clone: Its antigen remains undetermined. The sample holds no much larger clone one base away, and base qualities are not on file.

Broad study findings and their caveats: Clinical and demographic metadata were provided uncurated, with the amount varying by source and participant.

The germline V gene supplies CDR1 MNHEY and CDR2 SVGEGT. Trimming removed 5 bases from V and 0 bases from J, leaving 5 bases between the germline ends. The CDR3, cysteine through phenylalanine, is 13 amino acids long. Of the read, only the CDR3 DNA is kept; its 39 bases are in frame from base 1. Participants in the prospective study were enrolled through a virtual design, were aged roughly 18 to 90 years, and lived in roughly 26 United States geographic areas. To assign participants to cohorts, the prospective study relied on clinical history that participants themselves reported in a screening survey and a study questionnaire. Mobile phlebotomists in the prospective study collected whole blood, serum and a nasopharyngeal or oropharyngeal swab from every participant. Participants in the prospective study had the option to provide additional blood draws and questionnaires over an approximately 2-month period. Blood samples from the prospective study were shipped frozen or at room temperature prior to DNA extraction.

The immunoSEQ Assay, a bias-controlled multiplex PCR, was used to amplify TCRbeta CDR3 regions from genomic DNA. The published analysis was carried out like this. Nucleated cell counts per sample were estimated from amplification of reference gene primers within the assay. To quantify the absolute abundance of each unique TCRbeta CDR3 rearrangement, sequence reads were collapsed and filtered. For each sample, productive Simpson clonality was calculated as the square root of Simpson's diversity index across productive rearrangements. This immuneACCESS table, as held by TCRdb, lists in-frame sequences with V and J called but not all clones. Of the missing ones, under half trace to an unresolved V gene in checked studies; the others have no known cause. V and J calls plus clone size are reproduced from that table; the DNA served to infer D and trimming. This sample gives 150,000 to 200,000 clones in total; 76% of them show up just once. Around 17% of the sample goes to the ten largest clones.

This receptor chain uses TRBV6-2 or TRBV6-3 and TRBJ2-1; no D gene can be assigned with confidence. The sequence was obtained from a woman aged 45-60 years with acute COVID-19. The sequenced sample was PBMCs or T cells enriched from blood (not recorded which). The DNA sequence follows: TGTGCCAGCAGTCTAACCTCCTACAATGAGCAGTTCTTC. Its amino acids are CASSLTSYNEQFF.